Reported below is one T cell receptor (beta chain). Its target is unknown. This record belongs to a study of shared clonotypes between healthy human individuals. The input for sorted-subset replicate PCRs was around 0.2 ug DNA, tens of thousands of T cell genomes. Sequencing used immunoSEQ multiplex PCR; TCRdb keeps in-frame clones, though not all of them. The table lists more than 150,000 clones, about 93% of them singletons. V was pared by 4 bases and J by 3 bases, with 16 bases between. The CDR3 extends over 14 amino acids. Per germline, CDR1 SQVTM and CDR2 ANQGSEA. Study-wide points: Naive subsets generally exceeded memory subsets in estimated richness. Enrolling few donors narrowed the genetic and exposure-history diversity that was represented.

Negatively enriched CD4+ T cells were divided by CD45RA into naive and memory. The TCR was taken from a woman aged 25 to 45 in good health. The material sequenced was naive CD4+ T cells sorted from blood. Subset indicated: CD45RA+ positively selected. The chain uses TRBV29-1 and TRBJ2-7, with TRBD2 as a possible D gene (5 bases). The DNA for the CDR3 is TGCAGCGTTGTTCGCGGAGGCCCTATCTACGAGCAGTACTTC. It encodes CSVVRGGPIYEQYF.